The 15 T cell receptor beta chains below come from one sample, sequenced in a study of blood T cell repertoires in COVID-19. Libraries were prepared by immunoSEQ multiplex PCR; TCRdb keeps only in-frame clonotypes and omits some of them. The table has 100,000 to 150,000 clones, about 85% seen once. The specimen sequenced was peripheral blood. The source of these receptors is a man of 80 years or more with active or convalescent COVID-19.

This chain joins TRBV4-2 and TRBJ2-5; the match to TRBD1 covers 7 bases. The V gene end was trimmed by 4 bases and the J gene end by 2 bases; junction bases not matched to a gene: 7. CDR3 length: 15 residues. Per the germline V gene, CDR1 is LGHNA and CDR2 is YNFKEQ. The CDR3 DNA follows: TGTGCCAGCAGCCCGGGACAGCCCGGACAAGAGACCCAGTACTTC. Translating gives CASSPGQPGQETQYF.

The chain recombines TRBV29-1 with TRBJ2-3, with 8 bases fitting TRBD2. Germline V gives CDR1 SQVTM, CDR2 ANQGSEA. V lost 4 bases, J lost 2 bases, and 17 bases stayed unmatched. The CDR3 has 18 amino acids. The CDR3 DNA follows: TGCAGCGTTGCGGGCATGGAAGTAGCGGGGCCCCACACAGATACGCAGTATTTT. This translates into CSVAGMEVAGPHTDTQYF.

The chain couples TRBV9 to TRBJ2-2; 8 nucleotides agree with TRBD1. Per the germline V gene, CDR1 is SGDLS and CDR2 is YYNGEE. The CDR3 consists of 16 residues. V lost 3 bases to trimming and J lost 3 bases; unmatched junction nucleotides: 7. CDR3 sequence: CASSDTDRGHTGELFF. CDR3 nucleotides: TGTGCCAGCAGCGACACCGACAGGGGCCACACCGGGGAGCTGTTTTTT.

The chain employs TRBV3-1 (or the pseudogene TRBV3-2) and TRBJ2-5; TRBD2 is a possible D gene (6 bases). V was pared by 5 bases and J by 5 bases, with 12 bases between. The CDR3 is 13 amino acids. CDR1 is LGHDT, CDR2 YNNKEL, per germline (reference sequence). The CDR3 is CASSYSSAETQYF. In DNA, the CDR3 is TGTGCCAGCAGCTATTCTAGCGCTGAGACCCAGTACTTC.

The rearrangement links TRBV7-2 to TRBJ2-7; 9 bases map to TRBD1. The germline V gene encodes CDR1 SGHTA and CDR2 FQGNSA. The CDR3 contains 13 residues. V was clipped by 5 bases and J by 8 bases; unmatched bases: 7. CDR3 DNA: TGTGCCAGCAGCAGCAGGACAGGGGAGAAGCAGTACTTC. It translates to CASSSRTGEKQYF.

The chain has TRBV20-1 and TRBJ1-1; tentative D call: TRBD1 (5 bases). The CDR3 spans 14 residues. Trimming pared 3 bases from V and 2 bases from J, leaving 13 bases between. CDR1 and CDR2 from the germline V gene are DFQATT and SNEGSKA (reference sequence). The CDR3 DNA reads as TGCAGTGCTAGTTCCCGGGGGAAAAACACTGAAGCTTTCTTT. Its protein is CSASSRGKNTEAFF.

V and J are TRBV19 and TRBJ2-3; TRBD2 might be the D (5 bases). CDR3 length: 15 residues. The germline gives CDR1 LNHDA, CDR2 SQIVND (reference sequence). Trimming left V 3 bases short and J 7 bases short, with 17 bases between. CDR3 loop: CASSILTGIDHTQYF. As DNA, the CDR3 is TGTGCCAGTAGTATTTTAACGGGGATCGACCATACGCAGTATTTT.

There are a few counts of this clone. This chain's CDR3 is CASSNSTVTGDFYGYTF. CDR3 in DNA: TGTGCCAGCAGCAATTCAACAGTGACAGGGGATTTCTATGGCTACACCTTC. This chain joins TRBV21-1 and TRBJ1-2; the table's D call, TRBD1, has no DNA check behind it. TRBV21-1 is marked as a pseudogene. CDR3 length: 17 residues.

This sequence joins TRBV30 and TRBJ1-1, with unresolved D. This CDR3 spans 12 amino acids. Trimming removed 2 bases from V and 5 bases from J, with 9 bases in between. Germline CDR1 and CDR2: GTSNPN and SVGIG (reference sequence). The CDR3 sequence is CAWSRTRTEAFF. DNA for the CDR3: TGTGCCTGGAGTCGTACGCGTACTGAAGCTTTCTTT.

The CDR3: CASSQGSGPRVTQYF. Here the CDR3 DNA reads TGTGCCAGCAGCCAAGGTTCGGGCCCGAGGGTTACGCAGTATTTT. The chain couples TRBV3-1 (or the pseudogene TRBV3-2) to TRBJ2-3; D might be TRBD2 (5 bases). The CDR3 contains 15 residues. Germline values: CDR1 LGHDT, CDR2 YNNKEL (reference sequence). V lost 1 base, J lost 8 bases, and 16 bases lay in between.

This clone was observed once. The chain combines TRBV5-4 with TRBJ1-5; D is undetermined. Germline V gene lookup returns CDR1 SGHNT and CDR2 YYREEE (reference sequence). The ends were cut back, 4 bases at V and 5 bases at J, with 16 bases in the middle. The CDR3 extends over 15 amino acids. This CDR3 is CASSLGRGSDQPQHF. The CDR3 bases are TGTGCCAGCAGCCTAGGTCGGGGTTCCGATCAGCCCCAGCATTTT. Full variable domain (remainder filled in from reference TRBV5-4 and TRBJ1-5): ETGVTQSPTHLIKTRGQQVTLRCSSQSGHNTVSWYQQALGQGPQFIFQYYREEENGRGNFPPRFSGLQFPNYSSELNVNALELDDSALYLCASSLGRGSDQPQHFGDGTRLSIL.

This sequence joins TRBV6-4 and TRBJ2-2; possible D gene TRBD2, 6 bases. Germline loops: CDR1 MRHNA, CDR2 SNTAGT. This CDR3 region has 16 residues. Deletions cut 0 bases from V and 0 bases from J, with 8 bases between. The CDR3 DNA reads TGTGCCAGCAGTGACTCGGGACTCCCGAACACCGGGGAGCTGTTTTTT. It yields the protein CASSDSGLPNTGELFF.

J is TRBJ2-6 and V is TRBV6-2 or TRBV6-3; 10 nucleotides match TRBD1. J was trimmed by 2 bases and V by 6 bases; bases with no gene match: 10. The CDR3 runs 18 residues. Germline V CDR1 and CDR2: MNHEY, SVGEGT. CDR3 protein: CASRYRTGGPPGANVLTF. In nucleotides, the CDR3 is TGTGCCAGCAGGTACCGGACAGGGGGACCCCCTGGGGCCAACGTCCTGACTTTC.

The chain carries TRBV12-5 and TRBJ2-3; 7 positions agree with TRBD1. CDR1 and CDR2 (germline): LGHNT, FRNRAP. V lost 11 bases, J lost 2 bases, and 4 bases stayed unmatched. The CDR3 is 12 amino acids. CDR3 nucleotides: TGTGCTGTAGGGACAGACACAGATACGCAGTATTTT. Amino acids: CAVGTDTDTQYF.

CDR3 coding DNA: TGTGCCAGCAGTGGTCCCCGGACAGGGGAGACCTACGAGCAGTACTTC. Protein product: CASSGPRTGETYEQYF. The chain recombines TRBV25-1 with TRBJ2-7; TRBD1 matches at 9 bases. This CDR3 has 16 residues. Germline V gene lookup returns CDR1 MGHDK and CDR2 SYGVNS. V trimming: 4 bases; J trimming: 2 bases; junction bases outside the gene matches: 9.